What follows are 7 T cell receptor beta chains derived from one specimen sequenced in a study of T cells in Graves' hyperthyroidism and ophthalmopathy. TCR beta CDR3 regions were amplified from RNA transcripts. HTBI primers drove first-round RT-PCR of the TCR CDR3. TCRdb reanalysed the multiplex PCR reads using MiXCR and keeps one entry per CDR3 protein. The repertoire holds nearly 600,000 distinct CDR3 sequences, with 14% as singletons. The material sequenced was blood. The receptors originated from a woman aged 18-29 years with Graves' ophthalmopathy.

The chain combines TRBV30 with TRBJ1-5, with D perhaps TRBD1 (5 bases). CDR1 and CDR2 (germline): GTSNPN, SVGIG (reference sequence). The V end was cut by 2 bases, the J end by 6 bases, with 14 bases between. CDR3 length: 14 residues. The DNA for the CDR3 is TGTGCCTGGAGTCTGGGGGGACGCAGTCAGCCCCAGCATTTT. This encodes CAWSLGGRSQPQHF.

As regards this clonotype: One end of the junction varies from germline; a read error may be responsible. The chain carries TRBV20-1 and TRBJ1-6; no reliable D call. Germline loops: CDR1 DFQATT, CDR2 SNEGSKA (reference sequence). The CDR3 runs 14 residues. The CDR3 region has the DNA TGCAGTGCCAGAGAGACTGATATGAGTTCACCCCTCCACTTT. Amino acid sequence: CSARETDMSSPLHF.

This clonotype was seen ten or more times. The rearrangement uses TRBV9 and TRBJ2-7; unclear D gene. From germline, CDR1 is SGDLS and CDR2 YYNGEE. The CDR3 loop spans 14 amino acids. V shed 2 bases and J shed 1 base, with 10 bases lying between them. CDR3 region: CASSVRTESYEQYF. The CDR3 DNA sequence: TGTGCCAGCAGCGTTAGAACAGAGTCCTACGAGCAGTACTTC.

This clonotype showed up many times. The rearrangement links TRBV2 to TRBJ1-1, with TRBD1 matching over 7 bases. This CDR3 contains 15 residues. Germline assignment: CDR1 SNHLY and CDR2 FYNNEI. The trim removed 8 bases at V and 0 bases at J, leaving 9 bases unmatched. The CDR3 protein is CASGVGQAVNTEAFF. CDR3 DNA: TGTGCCAGCGGAGTTGGACAGGCAGTGAACACTGAAGCTTTCTTT.

The chain is built from TRBV28 and TRBJ2-7; the match to TRBD2 covers 13 bases. Germline V gene sequence: CDR1 MDHEN, CDR2 SYDVKM. V gave up 3 bases and J gave up 0 bases; unmatched junction bases: 14. This CDR3 has 20 residues. The CDR3 spells CASSFLTPRLAGGISYEQYF. In DNA form, the CDR3 reads TGTGCCAGCAGTTTCCTTACCCCTCGACTAGCGGGAGGCATCTCCTACGAGCAGTACTTC.

The chain joins TRBV9 to TRBJ2-1; TRBD1 matches 10 bases. CDR3 length: 16 residues. V lost 0 bases to trimming and J lost 6 bases; unmatched junction nucleotides: 6. Germline CDR1 SGDLS, CDR2 YYNGEE. The CDR3 region is CASSVGGTGEFNEQFF. CDR3 nucleotides: TGTGCCAGCAGCGTAGGCGGGACAGGGGAGTTCAATGAGCAGTTCTTC.

This clonotype was counted ten times or more. The CDR3 bases are TGTGCCACGAAACGGGGGAACCGGTTCGCAGATACGCAGTATTTT. Encoded protein: CATKRGNRFADTQYF. The chain recombines TRBV10-3 with TRBJ2-3, with D perhaps TRBD2 (6 bases). Trimming left V 10 bases short and J 4 bases short, with 21 bases between. The germline CDR1 and CDR2 sequences are ENHRY and SYGVKD. The CDR3 is 15 residues long.